The 2 T cell receptor beta chains in this list originate from one sample, sequenced in a study of sequential checkpoint blockade in melanoma. Treatment in this sample: randomized to nivolumab then ipilimumab (arm A) or the reverse (arm B). This table comes from immunoSEQ multiplex PCR, and its TCRdb copy is limited to in-frame clones, with some not included. The repertoire holds 15,000 to 20,000 clones, with over 55% as singletons. This specimen consisted of CD8+ T cells sorted from blood (inferred from file names), obtained from a patient given nivolumab and ipilimumab in sequence. The receptors stem from a human donor with melanoma.

V gene TRBV11-2 combines with J gene TRBJ2-7; D may be TRBD2 (5 bases). V was shortened by 1 base and J by 3 bases, with 10 bases between the two germline ends. The germline V gene has CDR1 SGHAT and CDR2 FQNNGV. This CDR3 comprises 14 residues. The CDR3 coding sequence is TGTGCCAGCAGCTTAGGGGAGCCTGTCTACGAGCAGTACTTC. It encodes CASSLGEPVYEQYF.

The chain couples TRBV21-1 to TRBJ2-7; the table's D call of TRBD2 was not tested on the DNA. TRBV21-1 is an annotated pseudogene. This CDR3 comprises 14 residues. The CDR3 DNA is TGTGCCAGCAGCAAAATCCGGGTTACCTACGAGCAGTACTTC. This codes for CASSKIRVTYEQYF.